These T cell receptor beta chains were read from a single sample in a study of OX40 agonist ivuxolimab in advanced cancers. TCRdb's copy holds only in-frame clones and misses some; the assay was immunoSEQ multiplex PCR. In the table there are tens of thousands of clones, approximately 92% of which are singletons. The source material was CD4+ or CD8+ T cells sorted from blood, sampled in a trial of the OX40 agonist ivuxolimab. Receptors originate from an adult with an advanced solid tumor such as melanoma, head and neck, liver or kidney cancer. CDR3s include the opening cysteine and the closing phenylalanine or tryptophan. The D gene is left open where the match is weak. Size tells how often a clone was seen (once, few, many) or the class of an expanded clone, and some rows leave it out.

d_call	clone_size	j_call	v_call	cdr3_nt	cdr3_aa
.	.	TRBJ2-2	TRBV18	TGTGCCAGCTCAACGGACGGGAACACCGGGGAGCTGTTTTTT	CASSTDGNTGELFF
.	.	TRBJ2-7	TRBV18	TGTGCCAGCTCACCATTTACAGGGCGGACCGCCTACGAGCAGTACTTC	CASSPFTGRTAYEQYF
TRBD2	.	TRBJ2-5	TRBV14	TGTGCCAGCAGCCCCCTCGGGACTAGCGGACCGAATCAAGAGACCCAGTACTTC	CASSPLGTSGPNQETQYF
TRBD2	.	TRBJ2-1	TRBV9	TGTGCCAGCAGCGTAGATCCAGCGGGGGCCGGCTCCTACAATGAGCAGTTCTTC	CASSVDPAGAGSYNEQFF
TRBD2	once	TRBJ2-1	TRBV29-1	TGCAGCGTGGGTGGCGGGGGACAGCAGTTCTTC	CSVGGGGQQFF
.	.	TRBJ2-3	TRBV4-1	TGCGCCAGCAGCCAAGTTCCGTCTCGGCGTGAAGATACGCAGTATTTT	CASSQVPSRREDTQYF
.	.	TRBJ2-5	TRBV20-1	TGCAGTGCTAGCCTCACGGAGACCCAGTACTTC	CSASLTETQYF
.	.	TRBJ1-5	TRBV2	TGTGCCAGCAGTGAAGTGGGGGCTTGGCAGCCCCAGCATTTT	CASSEVGAWQPQHF
TRBD1	once	TRBJ2-7	TRBV13	TGTGCCAGCAGCTACGGACAGGGAGTCTACGAGCAGTACTTC	CASSYGQGVYEQYF
TRBD1	.	TRBJ2-3	TRBV5-1	TGCGCCAGCAGCCCGGACAGGGGAGACACAGATACGCAGTATTTT	CASSPDRGDTDTQYF
TRBD1	.	TRBJ2-7	TRBV6-5	TGTGCCAGCAGCACGGACAGGTCCTCCTACGAGCAGTACTTC	CASSTDRSSYEQYF
TRBD1	.	TRBJ1-1	TRBV5-4	TGTGCCAGCAGCAGTGGACAGGGGAGGACTGAAGCTTTCTTT	CASSSGQGRTEAFF
.	once	TRBJ2-1	TRBV6-5	TGTGCCAGCAGCTTTGGAGGGCCGAGGAATGAGCAGTTCTTC	CASSFGGPRNEQFF
TRBD1	.	TRBJ1-5	TRBV28	TGTGCCAGCACCGTCCCGGGACAGGGGGGACACAATCAGCCCCAGCATTTT	CASTVPGQGGHNQPQHF
TRBD1	.	TRBJ1-1	TRBV6-1	TGTGCCAGCAGGAAAACAGGGGATGAGAACACTGAAGCTTTCTTT	CASRKTGDENTEAFF
.	.	TRBJ1-3	TRBV7-9	TGTGCCAGCAGCCAAGGCGGGGCTGCCGGAAACACCATATATTTT	CASSQGGAAGNTIYF
TRBD1	.	TRBJ2-2	TRBV7-9	TGTGCCAGCAGCGGGGACAGGGGAAACACCGGGGAGCTGTTTTTT	CASSGDRGNTGELFF
.	.	TRBJ2-2	TRBV5-1	TGCGCCAGCAGCTTGGCCACAGGGAACACCGGGGAGCTGTTTTTT	CASSLATGNTGELFF
.	.	TRBJ1-5	TRBV27	TGTGCCAGCAGTTCGGAGGGAGCCGGCAATCAGCCCCAGCATTTT	CASSSEGAGNQPQHF
.	once	TRBJ2-7	TRBV9	TGTGCCAGCAGCGTAGAAACAGGGTCTTCCTACGAGCAGTACTTC	CASSVETGSSYEQYF
TRBD2	.	TRBJ2-1	TRBV7-9	TGTGCCAGCAGCGACCCTAGCGGGGGGGCCTACAATGAGCAGTTCTTC	CASSDPSGGAYNEQFF
TRBD2	.	TRBJ2-2	TRBV5-4	TGTGCCAGCAGCTTCGGAGCGGGAGAGGCCGGGGAGCTGTTTTTT	CASSFGAGEAGELFF
TRBD2	.	TRBJ2-3	TRBV5-1	TGCGCCAGCAGCCTAGGGACTAGCGGGGAGTTCGGGACAGATACGCAGTATTTT	CASSLGTSGEFGTDTQYF
.	.	TRBJ2-1	TRBV7-3	TGTGCCAGCAGCCAGACTGACAATGAGCAGTTCTTC	CASSQTDNEQFF
TRBD1	once	TRBJ1-3	TRBV5-1	TGCGCCAGCAGCTTGGGGGACAGGGGGCCTGGAAACACCATATATTTT	CASSLGDRGPGNTIYF
TRBD1	.	TRBJ1-1	TRBV7-9	TGTGCCAGCAGCTTGGAGGGGGCGCGGAACACTGAAGCTTTCTTT	CASSLEGARNTEAFF
.	few	TRBJ1-1	TRBV6-1	TGTGCCAGCAGTTTGGGCCGTCAGAACACTGAAGCTTTCTTT	CASSLGRQNTEAFF
TRBD1	.	TRBJ2-7	TRBV6-1	TGTGCCACCGACAGGGAACCCCTCTCCTACGAGCAGTACTTC	CATDREPLSYEQYF
.	.	TRBJ1-1	TRBV30	TGTGCCTGGAGTGTAAACAGACCGAACACTGAAGCTTTCTTT	CAWSVNRPNTEAFF
.	.	TRBJ1-5	TRBV6-6	TGTGCCAGCAGTTCTGCCGGGCAGCCCCAGCATTTT	CASSSAGQPQHF
.	.	TRBJ2-5	TRBV11-2	TGTGCCAGCAGCCCCCAAGAGACCCAGTACTTC	CASSPQETQYF
TRBD1	.	TRBJ2-7	TRBV6-5	TGTGCCAGCAGCAGAGCAGGGGGCGGCGAGCAGTACTTC	CASSRAGGGEQYF
.	.	TRBJ1-4	TRBV5-1	TGCGCCAGCAGCTTGGCCTGGCAGGAAGGGGAAAAACTGTTTTTT	CASSLAWQEGEKLFF
TRBD1	.	TRBJ1-2	TRBV18	TGTGCCAGCTCCCCCCAGGGGGACCCTGGGGACGGCTACACCTTC	CASSPQGDPGDGYTF
TRBD2	.	TRBJ2-1	TRBV18	TGTGCCAGCTCACCACGGTCACTAGCGGTTGAGCAGTTCTTC	CASSPRSLAVEQFF
.	.	TRBJ1-5	TRBV2	TGTGCCAGCAGTGCCAGGGGAGGTAATCAGCCCCAGCATTTT	CASSARGGNQPQHF
.	.	TRBJ2-5	TRBV9	TGTGCCAGCAGCGTAGGGAACTCAATGGAGACCCAGTACTTC	CASSVGNSMETQYF
.	once	TRBJ1-1	TRBV5-1	TGCGCCAGCAGCTTGGAGGGAGGCACTGAAGCTTTCTTT	CASSLEGGTEAFF
TRBD2	.	TRBJ2-5	TRBV29-1	TGCAGCGCTCCCGGGACTAGCGACCAAGAGACCCAGTACTTC	CSAPGTSDQETQYF
.	.	TRBJ1-6	TRBV2	TGTGCCAGCAGCACAGGGTTCGGGGATTCACCCCTCCACTTT	CASSTGFGDSPLHF
.	few	TRBJ1-2	TRBV19	TGTGCCAGTAGTCGACAGTTAACCAACTATGGCTACACCTTC	CASSRQLTNYGYTF
.	.	TRBJ1-6	TRBV19	TGTGCCAGTAGAGAGAGGGCCCAATCACCCCTCCACTTT	CASRERAQSPLHF
TRBD1	.	TRBJ1-3	TRBV30	TGTGCCCTACAGGGGGCGTCGGGAAACACCATATATTTT	CALQGASGNTIYF
TRBD2	.	TRBJ2-2	TRBV5-6	TGTGCCAGCAGCTTCGAATTGAGCGGGGCGAACACCGGGGAGCTGTTTTTT	CASSFELSGANTGELFF
.	.	TRBJ1-2	TRBV7-9	TGTGCCAGCAAGGGGGATAACTATGGCTACACCTTC	CASKGDNYGYTF
.	.	TRBJ1-2	TRBV6-5	TGTGCCACCTTACAGGGAAAGTATGGCTACACCTTC	CATLQGKYGYTF
.	.	TRBJ1-6	TRBV9	TGTGCCAGCAGCGGAGGGAGGAGCTCCTATAATTCACCCCTCCACTTT	CASSGGRSSYNSPLHF
TRBD2	.	TRBJ2-1	TRBV6-5	TGTGCCAGCAAGACCGGGACTAGAGTCTACAATGAGCAGTTCTTC	CASKTGTRVYNEQFF